This is a list of T cell receptor beta chains from one sample in a study of shared clonotypes between healthy human individuals. Sequencing was performed with immunoSEQ multiplex PCR; in TCRdb, only in-frame clones are kept and a portion is missing. The table has about 1.5 million clones, nearly 99% seen once. The specimen was naive CD4+ T cells sorted from blood. The receptors originated from a man aged 30 to 39 in good health. The CDR3 runs from the conserved cysteine through the conserved F or W. A D gene is named only where the DNA matches it firmly. Only part of the rows carry a size: once, few, many, or a class if the clone is expanded.

cdr3_length	clone_size	v_call	d_call	j_call	cdr3_aa	cdr3_nt
14	-	TRBV5-8	TRBD1	TRBJ2-1	CASSLVTGGVGQFF	TGTGCCAGCAGCTTGGTTACAGGGGGTGTCGGGCAGTTCTTC
15	once	TRBV5-5	-	TRBJ2-3	CASSLRDTSTDTQYF	TGTGCCAGCAGCCTCCGGGACACTAGCACAGATACGCAGTATTTT
16	-	TRBV23-1	-	TRBJ1-1	CASSQSLGPRGTEAFF	TGCGCCAGCAGTCAATCGCTGGGGCCAAGGGGCACTGAAGCTTTCTTT
16	-	TRBV11-2	-	TRBJ2-2	CASSLDNRRGTGELFF	TGTGCCAGCAGCTTAGACAACCGTAGGGGGACCGGGGAGCTGTTTTTT
16	-	TRBV30	TRBD1	TRBJ1-2	CAWRGPGDRGYYGYTF	TGTGCCTGGAGGGGACCAGGGGACAGGGGGTACTATGGCTACACCTTC
13	-	TRBV6-1	-	TRBJ1-1	CASSLITNTEAFF	TGTGCCAGCAGTCTCATTACGAACACTGAAGCTTTCTTT
16	-	TRBV5-1	TRBD2	TRBJ2-1	CASSQGLADPLAEQFF	TGCGCCAGCAGCCAGGGACTAGCGGATCCCCTAGCGGAGCAGTTCTTC
13	-	TRBV29-1	-	TRBJ1-4	CSVTTGLWEKLFF	TGCAGCGTTACCACAGGGCTTTGGGAAAAACTGTTTTTT
16	once	TRBV7-9	TRBD2	TRBJ2-1	CASSLVSGRVNNEQFF	TGTGCCAGCAGCTTAGTCAGCGGGAGGGTAAACAATGAGCAGTTCTTC
16	-	TRBV5-4	TRBD2	TRBJ2-3	CASRAQGLAGRDTQYF	TGTGCCAGCAGAGCTCAGGGACTAGCGGGAAGAGATACGCAGTATTTT
13	-	TRBV5-5	-	TRBJ1-2	CASSLFGDYGYTF	TGTGCCAGCAGCTTGTTCGGCGACTATGGCTACACCTTC
16	-	TRBV28	TRBD2	TRBJ2-1	CAGAKGGRAVKNEQFF	TGTGCCGGGGCCAAAGGCGGGAGGGCCGTAAAAAATGAGCAGTTCTTC
20	once	TRBV11-3	TRBD1	TRBJ1-5	CASSLDLGAAGGYSNQPQHF	TGTGCCAGCAGCTTAGATCTGGGGGCGGCAGGGGGCTATTCTAATCAGCCCCAGCATTTT
15	-	TRBV9	TRBD2	TRBJ2-3	CASSVVGTSSDTQYF	TGTGCCAGCAGCGTGGTCGGGACTAGTTCAGATACGCAGTATTTT
20	-	TRBV5-1	-	TRBJ2-6	CASSRTSFGSVSSGANVLTF	TGCGCCAGCAGTAGGACATCATTTGGGTCCGTTAGCTCTGGGGCCAACGTCCTGACTTTC
15	-	TRBV28	-	TRBJ1-1	CASSLPKGQNTEAFF	TGTGCCAGCAGCCTGCCAAAGGGCCAGAACACTGAAGCTTTCTTT
14	-	TRBV10-2	-	TRBJ2-1	CASRDLQGRGEQFF	TGCGCCAGCAGAGACTTACAGGGGCGGGGTGAGCAGTTCTTC
15	-	TRBV7-2	-	TRBJ1-5	CASSLGHLSNQPQHF	TGTGCCAGCAGCTTAGGACACCTTAGCAATCAGCCCCAGCATTTT
14	-	TRBV28	-	TRBJ1-1	CASSSWGANTEAFF	TGTGCCAGTTCCTCTTGGGGGGCAAACACTGAAGCTTTCTTT
13	-	TRBV28	-	TRBJ2-5	CASSLSGPETQYF	TGTGCCAGCAGTTTATCAGGGCCGGAGACCCAGTACTTC
15	-	TRBV6-5	-	TRBJ2-1	CASRAADFSYNEQFF	TGTGCCAGCCGCGCCGCGGACTTCTCCTACAATGAGCAGTTCTTC
14	-	TRBV6-5	-	TRBJ2-1	CASNPWPTWNEQFF	TGTGCCAGCAACCCATGGCCCACTTGGAATGAGCAGTTCTTC
14	-	TRBV7-6	-	TRBJ2-2	CASSSTGSPGELFF	TGTGCCAGCAGCTCAACGGGTTCACCGGGGGAGCTGTTTTTT